A single sample gave rise to the 19 T cell receptor beta chains below, sequenced in a study of metastatic and nonmetastatic thyroid tumors. There were no patients who had received any treatment before thyroid surgery. TCRdb re-called clones from the PCR reads using MiXCR. This sample has about 64,000 clones; about 4% occur once, and the top ten carry approximately 20%. The sample comprised blood. These receptors were collected from a female donor with papillary thyroid cancer or a benign thyroid nodule (not recorded which). Some clones in this sample may be carry-over from other donors' samples.

At least ten counts were recorded for this clone. At the DNA level, this CDR3 is encoded by other sequences in the same sample as well. As DNA, the CDR3 is TGTGGGACAGGGAAGGGAGCTAATGAAAAACTGTTTTTT. It specifies CGTGKGANEKLFF. This chain links TRBV10-3 with TRBJ1-4; TRBD1 matches at 8 bases. This CDR3 has 13 residues. Germline CDR1 reads ENHRY; CDR2 reads SYGVKD.

To note about this clone: The conserved final phenylalanine or tryptophan is absent from the CDR3, which likely points to a read error. J is TRBJ1-2 and V is TRBV28, with D perhaps matching TRBD1 (5 bases). CDR1 and CDR2 from the germline V gene are MDHEN and SYDVKM. The ends were cut back, 1 base at V and 6 bases at J, with 15 bases in the middle. The CDR3 totals 15 residues. CDR3 sequence (DNA): TGTGCCAGCAGTTTATTTCGCGACAGTGTAGATGGCTACACCCTC. This codes for CASSLFRDSVDGYTL.

The chain uses TRBV6-1 and TRBJ1-4; D gene uncertain. V shed 6 bases and J shed 7 bases, with 15 bases lying between them. This CDR3 comprises 14 residues. Germline V lookup: CDR1 MNHNS, CDR2 SASEGT. The CDR3 protein is CASSLELGSEKLFF. The CDR3 bases are TGTGCCAGCAGCCTAGAACTGGGTTCTGAAAAACTGTTTTTT.

This clone has a count of ten or more. The genes are TRBV11-3 and TRBJ1-2, with TRBD1 matching over 7 bases. The V and J ends lost 1 base and 4 bases, in that order; junction bases with no gene match: 3. CDR3 length: 14 amino acids. Germline loops: CDR1 SGHNT, CDR2 YENEEA. CDR3 in amino acids: CASSLGRDSYGYTF. In nucleotides, the CDR3 is TGTGCCAGCAGCTTAGGACGGGACAGCTATGGCTACACCTTC.

This clone has only a few counts. The J gene is TRBJ1-6, the V gene TRBV2; TRBD1 is a possible D gene (5 bases). CDR1 is SNHLY and CDR2 is FYNNEI in the germline V gene. The CDR3 is made up of 15 amino acids. Trimming removed 5 bases at V and 9 bases at J, with 17 bases between. The CDR3 is CASSSNVGRVSPLHF. The CDR3 bases are TGTGCCAGCAGTTCAAATGTGGGGCGCGTTTCACCCCTCCACTTT.

This clone was found many times. V usage is TRBV3-1 and J usage is TRBJ1-1; no clear D gene. Trimming stripped 6 bases from V and 0 bases from J, with 8 bases between. Germline CDR1 reads LGHDT; CDR2 reads YNNKEL (reference sequence). The CDR3 length is 13 residues. The CDR3 DNA follows: TGTGCCAGCAGTCTCGTGTTGAACACTGAAGCTTTCTTT. Translating gives CASSLVLNTEAFF.

This clone showed up just a few times. The chain recombines TRBV12-3 or TRBV12-4 with TRBJ2-2, with 8 bases fitting TRBD2. J lost 5 bases, V lost 8 bases, and 13 bases had no gene match. This CDR3 has 16 amino acids. The CDR3 DNA reads TGTGCCAGCCAGCTAGGCGGGAGGTCGTTTACCGGGGAGCTGTTTTTT. It yields the protein CASQLGGRSFTGELFF.

This clone occurred many times. The genes are TRBV28 and TRBJ1-4; tentatively, D is TRBD1 (6 bases). V lost 6 bases and J 6 bases, leaving 11 bases between the germline ends. CDR1 is MDHEN and CDR2 is SYDVKM in the germline V gene. This CDR3 region has 13 residues. For the CDR3, the DNA is TGTGCCAGCAGATCGGACAGTTATGAAAAACTGTTTTTT. It translates to CASRSDSYEKLFF.

With respect to this clone: This may be a read error: a much more frequent sequence differs by one nucleotide. This chain uses TRBV28 with TRBJ1-4; weak D call: TRBD1 (5 bases). The CDR3 runs to 15 residues. The V and J ends lost 1 base and 10 bases respectively, with 16 bases between them. Looked up from germline, CDR1 is MDHEN and CDR2 is SYDVKM. As DNA, the CDR3 is TGTGCCAGCAGTTTATCGGCAGGGTGGCGAGGAAAACTGTTTTTT. It is translated as CASSLSAGWRGKLFF.

This clone occurred many times. The chain employs TRBV6-1 and TRBJ1-6, with 7 nucleotides matching TRBD1. This CDR3 spans 14 amino acids. Per the germline V gene, CDR1 is MNHNS and CDR2 is SASEGT. V was clipped by 6 bases and J by 6 bases; unmatched bases: 5. CDR3 protein: CASSPGQPNSPLHF. The CDR3 coding sequence is TGTGCCAGCAGCCCGGGACAGCCTAATTCACCCCTCCACTTT.

The J gene is TRBJ2-7, the V gene TRBV6-2 or TRBV6-3, with D possibly being TRBD2 (6 bases). The germline CDR1 and CDR2 sequences are MNHEY and SVGEGT. The CDR3 contains 15 residues. The CDR3 coding sequence is TGTGAAAGCAGTCCGTGGCCGCGGGGCTACTACGAGCAGTACTTC. Amino acids: CESSPWPRGYYEQYF.

There are a few counts of this clone. A much more abundant neighbour one base away suggests this may be a read error. The gene calls are TRBV6-4 and TRBJ2-1; TRBD2 is a possible D gene (6 bases). V lost 6 bases to trimming and J lost 7 bases, with 19 bases between them. CDR1 and CDR2 (germline): MRHNA, SNTAGT. The CDR3 extends over 15 amino acids. CDR3 region: CASRKLAVSKNEQFF. DNA of the CDR3: TGTGCCAGCAGAAAACTAGCCGTGAGCAAAAATGAGCAGTTCTTC.

This clone has at least ten counts. V is TRBV10-3 and J is TRBJ1-3; D is ambiguous. The ends were cut back, 2 bases at V and 0 bases at J, with 8 bases in the middle. Germline V gene data show CDR1 as ENHRY and CDR2 as SYGVKD. The CDR3 loop spans 15 amino acids. This chain's CDR3 is CAISEGATSGNTIYF. In nucleotides, the CDR3 is TGTGCCATCAGTGAGGGTGCTACCTCTGGAAACACCATATATTTT.

This clone appeared a few times. The genes are TRBV6-1 and TRBJ1-5; D is possibly TRBD1 (5 bases). Trimming left V 1 base short and J 4 bases short, with 5 bases between. The CDR3 runs to 13 residues. Per germline, CDR1 MNHNS and CDR2 SASEGT. The DNA for the CDR3 is TGTGCCAGCAGTGAAGAGGGGAATCAGCCCCAGCATTTT. It codes for CASSEEGNQPQHF.

This clone was picked up many times. The chain employs TRBV4-2 and TRBJ2-7; 11 positions agree with TRBD2. Germline lookup yields CDR1 LGHNA and CDR2 YNFKEQ. Germline trimming cut 3 bases from V and 7 bases from J; bases unmatched to any gene: 8. The CDR3 sequence is 15 residues long. CDR3 sequence (DNA): TGTGCCAGCAGCCATGGGTTAGCGGGAGGGGGGGAGCAGTACTTC. This encodes CASSHGLAGGGEQYF.

This clone appeared many times. Here the CDR3 reads CASSDPSGNTIYF. CDR3 nucleotide sequence: TGCGCCAGCAGTGACCCGTCTGGAAACACCATATATTTT. This chain links TRBV10-1 with TRBJ1-3; D remains ambiguous. CDR3 length: 13 amino acids. Germline CDR1 is WNHNN and CDR2 is SYGVQD (reference sequence). V shed 3 bases and J shed 1 base, with 4 bases lying between them.

This clone was counted at least ten times. The junction departs from the called germline gene at one end, perhaps through a read error. The chain links TRBV6-1 to TRBJ1-1; D gene ambiguous. Looked up from germline, CDR1 is MNHNS and CDR2 is SASEGT. CDR3 size: 13 residues. The CDR3 DNA is TGTGCCAGCAGTGCTGGTGGGAACACTGGAGCTTTCTTT. Amino acids: CASSAGGNTGAFF.

The CDR3 loop reads CASRLLAVGRFNEQFF. The CDR3, as DNA: TGTGCCAGCAGGCTTCTAGCGGTAGGTCGGTTCAATGAGCAGTTCTTC. V gene TRBV27 combines with J gene TRBJ2-1; TRBD2 matches at 7 bases. The CDR3 totals 16 residues. The V and J ends lost 6 bases and 6 bases, in that order; junction bases with no gene match: 14. Germline V gene data show CDR1 as MNHEY and CDR2 as SMNVEV (reference sequence).

In its sample, this clone was seen a few times. This chain connects TRBV7-2 to TRBJ1-2; D is perhaps TRBD1 (6 bases). Germline V gene lookup returns CDR1 SGHTA and CDR2 FQGNSA. The CDR3 is made up of 15 amino acids. Trimming removed 1 base from V and 2 bases from J, with 11 bases in between. The CDR3 DNA is TGTGCCAGCAGCTTAGTCGCTGACAGGAACTATGGCTACACCTTC. Translating it yields CASSLVADRNYGYTF.